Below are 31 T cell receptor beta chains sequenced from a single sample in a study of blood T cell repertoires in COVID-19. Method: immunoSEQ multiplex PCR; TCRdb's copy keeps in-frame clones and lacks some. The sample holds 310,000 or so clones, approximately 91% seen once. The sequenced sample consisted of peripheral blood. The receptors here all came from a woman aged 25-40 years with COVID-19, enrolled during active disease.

CDR3 protein: CASSPGTRGNSPLHF. The CDR3 DNA is TGTGCCAGCAGCCCGGGGACCAGGGGTAATTCACCCCTCCACTTT. The rearrangement links TRBV5-6 to TRBJ1-6; D is possibly TRBD1 (6 bases). The CDR3 spans 15 residues. V was cut by 4 bases and J by 6 bases, with 14 bases left in between. From germline, CDR1 is SGHDT and CDR2 YYEEEE.

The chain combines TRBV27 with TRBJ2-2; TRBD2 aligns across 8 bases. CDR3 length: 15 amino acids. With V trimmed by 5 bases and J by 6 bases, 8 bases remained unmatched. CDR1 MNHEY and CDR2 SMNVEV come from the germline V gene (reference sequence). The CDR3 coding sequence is TGTGCCAGCAGTGCACCGGGACTAGAGGCCGGGGAGCTGTTTTTT. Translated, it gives CASSAPGLEAGELFF.

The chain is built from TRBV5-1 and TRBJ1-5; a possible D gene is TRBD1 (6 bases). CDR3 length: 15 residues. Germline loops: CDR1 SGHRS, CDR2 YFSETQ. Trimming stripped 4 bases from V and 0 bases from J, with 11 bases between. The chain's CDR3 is CASSLQGYSNQPQHF. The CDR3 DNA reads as TGCGCCAGCAGCCTACAGGGCTATAGCAATCAGCCCCAGCATTTT. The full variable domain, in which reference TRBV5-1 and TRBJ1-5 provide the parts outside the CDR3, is KAGVTQTPRYLIKTRGQQVTLSCSPISGHRSVSWYQQTPGQGLQFLFEYFSETQRNKGNFPGRFSGRQFSNSRSEMNVSTLELGDSALYLCASSLQGYSNQPQHFGDGTRLSIL.

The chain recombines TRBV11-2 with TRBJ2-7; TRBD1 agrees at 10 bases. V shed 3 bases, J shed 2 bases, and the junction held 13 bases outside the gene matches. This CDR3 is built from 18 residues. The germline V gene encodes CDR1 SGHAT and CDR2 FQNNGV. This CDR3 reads CASSFLLGGTGVTYEQYF. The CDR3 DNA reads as TGTGCCAGCAGCTTCCTATTGGGGGGGACAGGGGTAACCTACGAGCAGTACTTC.

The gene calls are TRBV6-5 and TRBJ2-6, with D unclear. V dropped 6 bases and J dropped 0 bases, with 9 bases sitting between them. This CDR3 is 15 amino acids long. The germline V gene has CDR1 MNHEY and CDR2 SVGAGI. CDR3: CASSEDSSGANVLTF. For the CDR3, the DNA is TGTGCCAGCAGCGAGGATAGCTCTGGGGCCAACGTCCTGACTTTC.

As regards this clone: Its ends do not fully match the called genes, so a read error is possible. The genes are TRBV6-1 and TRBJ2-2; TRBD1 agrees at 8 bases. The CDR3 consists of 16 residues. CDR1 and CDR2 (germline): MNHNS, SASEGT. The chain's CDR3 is CASSEKRQGNSGELFF. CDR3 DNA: TGTGCCAGCAGTGAAAAGAGACAGGGGAACTCCGGGGAGCTGTTTTTT.

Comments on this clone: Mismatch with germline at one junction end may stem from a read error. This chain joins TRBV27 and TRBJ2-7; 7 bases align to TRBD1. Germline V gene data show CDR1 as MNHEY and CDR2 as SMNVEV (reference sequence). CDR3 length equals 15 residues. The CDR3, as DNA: TGTGCCAGCAGTTTTTACCGGGACAGACTCTACGAGCTGTACTTC. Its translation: CASSFYRDRLYELYF.

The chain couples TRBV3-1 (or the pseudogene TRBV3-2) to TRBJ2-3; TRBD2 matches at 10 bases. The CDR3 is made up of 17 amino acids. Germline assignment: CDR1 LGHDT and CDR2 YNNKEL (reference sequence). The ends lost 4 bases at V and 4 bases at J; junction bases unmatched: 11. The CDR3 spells CASSPGLAGGPPDTQYF. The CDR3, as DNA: TGTGCCAGCAGCCCAGGGTTAGCGGGAGGTCCCCCAGATACGCAGTATTTT.

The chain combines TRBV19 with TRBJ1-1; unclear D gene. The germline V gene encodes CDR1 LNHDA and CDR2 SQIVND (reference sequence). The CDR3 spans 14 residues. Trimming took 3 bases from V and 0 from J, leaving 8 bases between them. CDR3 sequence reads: CASSMFAVNTEAFF. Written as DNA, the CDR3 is TGTGCCAGTAGTATGTTCGCAGTGAACACTGAAGCTTTCTTT.

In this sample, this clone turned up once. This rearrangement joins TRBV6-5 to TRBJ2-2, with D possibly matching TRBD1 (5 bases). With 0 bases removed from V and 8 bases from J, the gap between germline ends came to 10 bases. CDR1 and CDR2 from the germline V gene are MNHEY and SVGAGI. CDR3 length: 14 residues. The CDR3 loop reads CASSYSQGTGELFF. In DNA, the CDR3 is TGTGCCAGCAGTTACTCGCAGGGAACGGGGGAGCTGTTTTTT.

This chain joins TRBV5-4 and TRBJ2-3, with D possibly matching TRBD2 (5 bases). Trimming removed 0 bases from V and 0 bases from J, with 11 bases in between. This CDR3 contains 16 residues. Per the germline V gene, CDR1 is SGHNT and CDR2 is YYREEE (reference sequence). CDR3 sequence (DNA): TGTGCCAGCAGCTTGGATGCGCGCGGGAGCACAGATACGCAGTATTTT. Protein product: CASSLDARGSTDTQYF.

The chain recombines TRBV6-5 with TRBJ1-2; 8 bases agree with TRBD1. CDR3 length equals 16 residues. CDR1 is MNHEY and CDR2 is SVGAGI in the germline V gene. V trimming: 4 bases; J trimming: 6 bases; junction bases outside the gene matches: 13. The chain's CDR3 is CASSFHVPDRENGYTF. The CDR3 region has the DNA TGTGCCAGCAGTTTTCATGTCCCGGACAGGGAAAATGGCTACACCTTC.

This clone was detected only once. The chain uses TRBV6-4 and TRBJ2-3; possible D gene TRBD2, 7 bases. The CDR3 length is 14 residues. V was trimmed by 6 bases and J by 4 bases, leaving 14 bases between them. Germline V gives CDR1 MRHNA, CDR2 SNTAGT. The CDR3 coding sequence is TGTGCCAGCAGAAGGGACTACAGGGCAGATACGCAGTATTTT. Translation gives CASRRDYRADTQYF.

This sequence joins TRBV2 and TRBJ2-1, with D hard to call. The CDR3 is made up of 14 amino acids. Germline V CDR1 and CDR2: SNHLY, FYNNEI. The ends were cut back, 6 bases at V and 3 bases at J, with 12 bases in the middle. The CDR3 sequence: CASRSTVNYNEQFF. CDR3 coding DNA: TGTGCCAGCAGGAGCACAGTAAACTACAATGAGCAGTTCTTC. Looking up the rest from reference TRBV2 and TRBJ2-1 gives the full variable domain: EPEVTQTPSHQVTQMGQEVILRCVPISNHLYFYWYRQILGQKVEFLVSFYNNEISEKSEIFDDQFSVERPDGSNFTLKIRSTKLEDSAMYFCASRSTVNYNEQFFGPGTRLTVL.

In nucleotides, the CDR3 is TGTGCCAGCAGCCTTGGACTAGCGGGATCGTACCAAGAGACCCAGTACTTC. Protein: CASSLGLAGSYQETQYF. The chain carries TRBV7-9 and TRBJ2-5; 12 bases agree with TRBD2. V gave up 5 bases and J gave up 0 bases; unmatched junction bases: 7. The CDR3 consists of 17 residues. CDR1 is SEHNR, CDR2 FQNEAQ, per germline (reference sequence).

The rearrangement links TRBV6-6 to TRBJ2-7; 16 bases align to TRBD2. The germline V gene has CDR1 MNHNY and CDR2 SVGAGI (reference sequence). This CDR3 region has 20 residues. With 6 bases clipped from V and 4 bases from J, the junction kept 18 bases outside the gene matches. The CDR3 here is CASSVAPGLAGGLTGYEQYF. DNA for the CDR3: TGTGCCAGCAGCGTTGCTCCGGGACTAGCGGGAGGGTTGACGGGGTACGAGCAGTACTTC.

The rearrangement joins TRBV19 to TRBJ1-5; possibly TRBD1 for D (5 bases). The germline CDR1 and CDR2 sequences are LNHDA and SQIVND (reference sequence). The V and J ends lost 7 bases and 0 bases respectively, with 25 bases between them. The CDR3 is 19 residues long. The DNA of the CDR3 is TGTGCCAGTAATGGATGGGGGGGAAGTAGAAGAAGTAGCAATCAGCCCCAGCATTTT. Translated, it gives CASNGWGGSRRSSNQPQHF.

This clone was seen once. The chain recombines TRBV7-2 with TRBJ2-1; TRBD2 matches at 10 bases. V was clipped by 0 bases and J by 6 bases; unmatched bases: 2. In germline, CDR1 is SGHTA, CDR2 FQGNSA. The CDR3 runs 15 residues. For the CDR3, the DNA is TGTGCCAGCAGCTTAGCTCGACTAGCGGGCAATGAGCAGTTCTTC. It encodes CASSLARLAGNEQFF.

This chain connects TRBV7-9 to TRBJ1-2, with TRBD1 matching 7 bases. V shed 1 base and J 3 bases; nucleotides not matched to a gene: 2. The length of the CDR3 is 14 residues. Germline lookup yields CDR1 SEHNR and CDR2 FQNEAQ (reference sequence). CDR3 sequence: CASSLGRGDYGYTF. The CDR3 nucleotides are TGTGCCAGCAGCTTAGGCAGGGGGGACTATGGCTACACCTTC.

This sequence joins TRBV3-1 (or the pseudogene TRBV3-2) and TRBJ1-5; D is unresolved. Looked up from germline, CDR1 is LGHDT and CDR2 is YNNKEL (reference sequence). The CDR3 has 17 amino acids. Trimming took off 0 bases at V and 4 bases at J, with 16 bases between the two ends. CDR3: CASSQEYTMGRNQPQHF. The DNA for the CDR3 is TGTGCCAGCAGCCAAGAATACACAATGGGGAGGAATCAGCCCCAGCATTTT.

This chain's CDR3 is CASSESGSLDEQYF. CDR3 nucleotide sequence: TGTGCCAGCAGTGAAAGCGGGAGTCTTGACGAGCAGTACTTC. The gene calls are TRBV25-1 and TRBJ2-7, with 8 bases aligning to TRBD2. Germline assignment: CDR1 MGHDK and CDR2 SYGVNS. The CDR3 is made up of 14 amino acids. J lost 5 bases, V lost 2 bases, and 5 bases had no gene match.

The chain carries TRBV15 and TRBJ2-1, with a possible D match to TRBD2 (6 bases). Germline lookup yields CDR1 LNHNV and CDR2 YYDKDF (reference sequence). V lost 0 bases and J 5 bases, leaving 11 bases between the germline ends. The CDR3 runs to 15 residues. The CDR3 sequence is CATSREGGRNNEQFF. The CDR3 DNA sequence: TGTGCCACCAGCAGAGAGGGGGGAAGGAACAATGAGCAGTTCTTC.

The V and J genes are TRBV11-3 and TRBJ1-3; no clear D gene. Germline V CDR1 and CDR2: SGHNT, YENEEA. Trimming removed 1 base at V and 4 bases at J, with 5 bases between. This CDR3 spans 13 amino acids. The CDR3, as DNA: TGTGCCAGCAGCTTAGTCGCGGGAAACACCATATATTTT. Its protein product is CASSLVAGNTIYF.

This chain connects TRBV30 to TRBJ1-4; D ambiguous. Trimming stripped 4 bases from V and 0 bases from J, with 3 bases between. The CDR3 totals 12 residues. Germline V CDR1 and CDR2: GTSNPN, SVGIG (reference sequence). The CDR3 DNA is TGTGCCTGGACCTCAACTAATGAAAAACTGTTTTTT. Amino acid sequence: CAWTSTNEKLFF.

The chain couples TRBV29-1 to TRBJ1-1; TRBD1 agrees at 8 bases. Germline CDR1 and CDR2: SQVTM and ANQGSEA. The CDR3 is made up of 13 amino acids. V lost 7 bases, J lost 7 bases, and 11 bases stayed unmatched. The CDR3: CSAAITGGNEAFF. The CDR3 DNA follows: TGCAGCGCCGCGATAACAGGGGGAAATGAAGCTTTCTTT. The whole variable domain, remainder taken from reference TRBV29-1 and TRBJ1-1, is SAVISQKPSRDICQRGTSLTIQCQVDSQVTMMFWYRQQPGQSLTLIATANQGSEATYESGFVIDKFPISRPNLTFSTLTVSNMSPEDSSIYLCSAAITGGNEAFFGQGTRLTVV.

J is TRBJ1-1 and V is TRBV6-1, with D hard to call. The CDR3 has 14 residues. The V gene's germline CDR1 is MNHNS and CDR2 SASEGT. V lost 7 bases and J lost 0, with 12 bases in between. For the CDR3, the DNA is TGTGCCAGCACCCCCAGGATCATGAACACTGAAGCTTTCTTT. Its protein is CASTPRIMNTEAFF.

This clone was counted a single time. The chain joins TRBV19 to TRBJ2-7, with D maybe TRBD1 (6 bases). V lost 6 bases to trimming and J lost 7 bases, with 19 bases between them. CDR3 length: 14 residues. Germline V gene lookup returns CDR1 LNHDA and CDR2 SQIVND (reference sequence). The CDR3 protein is CASRTTGTSQEQYF. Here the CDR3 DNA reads TGTGCCAGTAGAACTACCGGGACATCTCAAGAGCAGTACTTC.

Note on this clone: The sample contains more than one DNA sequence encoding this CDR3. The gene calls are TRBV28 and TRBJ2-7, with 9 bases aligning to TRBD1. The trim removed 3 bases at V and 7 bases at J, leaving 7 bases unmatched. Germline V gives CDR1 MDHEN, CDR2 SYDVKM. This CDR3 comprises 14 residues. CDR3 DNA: TGTGCCAGCAGTTTGTTACAGGGGGCGGGTGAGCAGTACTTC. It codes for CASSLLQGAGEQYF.

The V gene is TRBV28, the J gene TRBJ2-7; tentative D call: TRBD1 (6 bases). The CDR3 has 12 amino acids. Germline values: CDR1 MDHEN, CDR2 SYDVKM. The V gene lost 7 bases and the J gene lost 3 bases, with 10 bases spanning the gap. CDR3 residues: CASTGELYEQYF. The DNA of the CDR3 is TGTGCCAGCACAGGGGAGCTCTACGAGCAGTACTTC. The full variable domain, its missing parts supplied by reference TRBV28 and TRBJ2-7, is DVKVTQSSRYLVKRTGEKVFLECVQDMDHENMFWYRQDPGLGLRLIYFSYDVKMKEKGDIPEGYSVSREKKERFSLILESASTNQTSMYLCASTGELYEQYFGPGTRLTVT.

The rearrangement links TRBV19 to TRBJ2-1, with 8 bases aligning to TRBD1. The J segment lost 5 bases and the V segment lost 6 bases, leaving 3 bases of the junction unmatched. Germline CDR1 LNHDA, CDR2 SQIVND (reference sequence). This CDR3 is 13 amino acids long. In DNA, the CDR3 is TGTGCCAGTAGGCAGGGGGCCGACAATGAGCAGTTCTTC. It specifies CASRQGADNEQFF.

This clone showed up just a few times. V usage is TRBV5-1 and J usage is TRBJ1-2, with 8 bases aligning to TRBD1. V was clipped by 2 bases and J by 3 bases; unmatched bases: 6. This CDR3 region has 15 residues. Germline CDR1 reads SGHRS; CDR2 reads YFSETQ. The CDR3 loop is CASSLFGQGYYGYTF. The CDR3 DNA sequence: TGCGCCAGCAGCTTATTTGGACAGGGCTACTATGGCTACACCTTC.